This T cell receptor (beta chain) was identified in a study of T-cell reconstitution after alpha-beta-depleted transplantation in children. The germline V gene has CDR1 KGHDR and CDR2 SFDVKD. The V end lost 1 base, the J end lost 6 bases, and 10 bases lay between the germline ends. This CDR3 has 14 residues. Study results and limitations: It was reported that alpha-beta T cells came from several hundred expanded graft clones (about two months after transplant). Surviving recipient T cells and thymic progenitors accounted for the high day-60 TCRbeta diversity observed in some patients.

This clonotype was counted at least ten times. Its antigen is unidentified. It was with unique molecular identifiers that the TCRbeta library was prepared. Each CDR3 protein gets one entry after TCRdb re-called the PCR reads with MiXCR. This table holds about 300,000 distinct CDR3 sequences, over 9% found once. This clonotype originated in a boy younger than two with acute myeloid leukemia, due to receive a stem cell transplant. The V gene is TRBV24-1, the J gene TRBJ2-3; D not certain. The source material was PBMCs, sampled before TCRalphabeta/CD19-depleted stem cell transplant. CDR3 in amino acids: CATSDFNSRDTQYF. CDR3 coding DNA: TGTGCCACCAGTGATTTCAACAGCCGGGATACGCAGTATTTT.